The 21 T cell receptor beta chains reported below all come from one sample, sequenced in a study of blood T cell repertoires in COVID-19 (dated by TCRdb to 2019 to 2021). Receptor libraries were prepared by the immunoSEQ multiplex PCR assay. The clones in this table, taken by TCRdb from immuneACCESS, are in-frame only. Not every clone is retained; where verified, under half of the shortfall comes from an unresolved V gene, and the cause of the rest is unknown. For this sample there are fewer than 500,000 clones; approximately 80% appear just once. The ten largest account for more than 0.95% of the sample. Specimen: peripheral blood. The receptors shown here come from a human donor with acute or convalescent COVID-19. The donor label of this sample is uncertain.

V is TRBV6-5 and J is TRBJ2-2; D call uncertain. CDR1 MNHEY and CDR2 SVGAGI come from the germline V gene. The CDR3 loop spans 13 amino acids. Between the trimmed V and J ends, which lost 6 bases and 8 bases, there was a span of 13 bases. Here the CDR3 reads CASSPYRAGELFF. As DNA, the CDR3 is TGTGCCAGCAGCCCGTACCGTGCGGGGGAGCTGTTTTTT.

The chain uses TRBV5-1 and TRBJ1-4; possible D gene TRBD1, 6 bases. Germline values: CDR1 SGHRS, CDR2 YFSETQ. V shed 7 bases and J shed 3 bases, with 16 bases lying between them. This CDR3 is built from 15 residues. The CDR3 reads CASQPGGWSNEKLFF. DNA for the CDR3: TGCGCCAGCCAGCCGGGGGGCTGGTCTAATGAAAAACTGTTTTTT.

The chain is built from TRBV11-2 and TRBJ2-2; tentative D call: TRBD1 (5 bases). CDR3 length equals 13 residues. Germline V lookup: CDR1 SGHAT, CDR2 FQNNGV. V lost 3 bases and J lost 7, with 9 bases in between. CDR3 nucleotide sequence: TGTGCCAGCAGCTTGGGGCTAGGCGGGGAGCTGTTTTTT. It is translated as CASSLGLGGELFF.

This clone was counted a single time. This chain joins TRBV6-5 and TRBJ2-7; 7 bases match TRBD1. Germline assignment: CDR1 MNHEY and CDR2 SVGAGI. This CDR3 spans 14 amino acids. V trimming: 4 bases; J trimming: 2 bases; junction bases outside the gene matches: 5. The CDR3 DNA is TGTGCCAGCAGTTCGCGGACAGGCACCTACGAGCAGTACTTC. It specifies CASSSRTGTYEQYF.

The chain carries TRBV13 and TRBJ2-7; no firm D call. There are 12 residues in the CDR3. Trimming cost V 1 base and J 7 bases, with 8 bases left between them. Germline values: CDR1 PRHDT, CDR2 FYEKMQ (reference sequence). The CDR3 sequence is CASSLAGGEQYF. The CDR3 DNA reads as TGTGCCAGCAGCTTAGCCGGTGGTGAGCAGTACTTC.

The chain recombines TRBV30 with TRBJ1-1, with TRBD1 identical over 9 bases. Germline assignment: CDR1 GTSNPN and CDR2 SVGIG (reference sequence). The J segment lost 4 bases and the V segment lost 8 bases, leaving 8 bases of the junction unmatched. The CDR3 has 13 amino acids. The CDR3: CAAEQGAGTEAFF. In DNA, the CDR3 is TGTGCCGCTGAACAGGGGGCCGGCACTGAAGCTTTCTTT.

This clone was detected only a few times. This chain links TRBV7-9 with TRBJ2-3; D may be TRBD1 (6 bases). Trimming cost V 7 bases and J 2 bases, with 19 bases left between them. From germline, CDR1 is SEHNR and CDR2 FQNEAQ (reference sequence). This CDR3 spans 16 amino acids. CDR3 in DNA: TGTGCCAGCACCAGGACAGTAGGAAGAGACACAGATACGCAGTATTTT. The encoded protein is CASTRTVGRDTDTQYF.

V gene TRBV18 combines with J gene TRBJ1-4; D is undetermined. The length of the CDR3 is 14 residues. CDR1 KGHSH and CDR2 LQKENI come from the germline V gene. V shed 4 bases and J shed 7 bases, with 13 bases lying between them. This CDR3 is CASSQRTEGEKLFF. The CDR3 bases are TGTGCCAGCTCACAGCGGACCGAGGGTGAAAAACTGTTTTTT. Supplemented by reference TRBV18 and TRBJ1-4, the full variable domain reads NAGVMQNPRHLVRRRGQEARLRCSPMKGHSHVYWYRQLPEEGLKFMVYLQKENIIDESGMPKERFSAEFPKEGPSILRIQQVVRGDSAAYFCASSQRTEGEKLFFGSGTQLSVL.

The rearrangement uses TRBV18 and TRBJ1-5, with D perhaps TRBD1 (5 bases). The CDR3 runs 15 residues. Trimming took 5 bases from V and 1 from J, leaving 12 bases between them. From germline, CDR1 is KGHSH and CDR2 LQKENI. The CDR3 region is CASSTGLISNQPQHF. For the CDR3, the DNA is TGTGCCAGCTCAACGGGACTCATAAGCAATCAGCCCCAGCATTTT.

CDR3 amino acids: CASSVQGMRNTEAFF. DNA for the CDR3: TGTGCCAGCAGCGTCCAGGGGATGAGGAACACTGAAGCTTTCTTT. The chain is built from TRBV9 and TRBJ1-1; D is possibly TRBD1 (6 bases). The CDR3 spans 15 residues. The V end lost 2 bases, the J end lost 1 base, and 12 bases lay between the germline ends. The germline gives CDR1 SGDLS, CDR2 YYNGEE.

This chain joins TRBV24-1 and TRBJ2-7, with 8 nucleotides matching TRBD2. The germline gives CDR1 KGHDR, CDR2 SFDVKD. J lost 12 bases, V lost 1 base, and 13 bases had no gene match. The CDR3 runs 15 residues. The CDR3 is CATSDLTREGRCGYF. The CDR3 DNA follows: TGTGCCACCAGTGATTTAACCCGGGAGGGCCGATGTGGGTACTTC.

The chain uses TRBV5-5 and TRBJ1-1; 7 bases align to TRBD1. Germline assignment: CDR1 SGHKS and CDR2 YYEKEE (reference sequence). This CDR3 contains 17 residues. With 0 bases clipped from V and 5 bases from J, the junction kept 13 bases outside the gene matches. CDR3 coding DNA: TGTGCCAGCAGCTTGGGCCCCGGGACAGTTCGAGTAACTGAAGCTTTCTTT. Translating gives CASSLGPGTVRVTEAFF.

This clone occurred once. This chain uses TRBV15 with TRBJ2-7; TRBD1 is a possible D gene (6 bases). This CDR3 contains 14 residues. The germline V and J ends were trimmed by 1 base and 2 bases, with 9 bases remaining between them. Germline CDR1 reads LNHNV; CDR2 reads YYDKDF (reference sequence). The CDR3 region has the DNA TGTGCCACCAGCAGAGGGACAGATACCTACGAGCAGTACTTC. Protein product: CATSRGTDTYEQYF. The variable domain in full, with the rest retrieved from reference TRBV15 and TRBJ2-7, is DAMVIQNPRYQVTQFGKPVTLSCSQTLNHNVMYWYQQKSSQAPKLLFHYYDKDFNNEADTPDNFQSRRPNTSFCFLDIRSPGLGDTAMYLCATSRGTDTYEQYFGPGTRLTVT.

V usage is TRBV5-1 and J usage is TRBJ2-5, with D possibly being TRBD1 (6 bases). The CDR3 sequence is 14 residues long. Germline V gene data show CDR1 as SGHRS and CDR2 as YFSETQ. The V end was cut by 4 bases, the J end by 0 bases, with 10 bases between. In DNA form, the CDR3 reads TGCGCCAGCAGCGGGGGCCGGAACCAAGAGACCCAGTACTTC. This codes for CASSGGRNQETQYF.

This chain joins TRBV13 and TRBJ1-2, with D possibly TRBD1 on 6 matching bases. This CDR3 is built from 14 residues. Between the trimmed V and J ends, which lost 4 bases and 2 bases, there was a span of 11 bases. Germline lookup yields CDR1 PRHDT and CDR2 FYEKMQ (reference sequence). The CDR3 region has the DNA TGTGCCAGCAGCTACCGACAGGACAACTATGGCTACACCTTC. Translating gives CASSYRQDNYGYTF.

The CDR3 here is CASSLGRGGGYGYTF. CDR3 in DNA: TGTGCCAGCAGCTTGGGACGGGGGGGCGGCTATGGCTACACCTTC. The gene calls are TRBV5-4 and TRBJ1-2; TRBD1 might be the D (6 bases). Germline V lookup: CDR1 SGHNT, CDR2 YYREEE (reference sequence). V lost 0 bases and J 4 bases, leaving 13 bases between the germline ends. This CDR3 has 15 residues.

This clone was observed a handful of times. The chain uses TRBV20-1 and TRBJ1-2; D unresolved. The CDR3 consists of 14 residues. Germline assignment: CDR1 DFQATT and CDR2 SNEGSKA (reference sequence). The ends were cut back, 3 bases at V and 4 bases at J, with 15 bases in the middle. The CDR3 DNA sequence: TGCAGTGCTAGTTACCTAGACGGAGTCTATGGCTACACCTTC. This gives the protein CSASYLDGVYGYTF.

This clone was observed a few times. The chain employs TRBV19 and TRBJ2-3; 12 bases are shared with TRBD2. The CDR3 is made up of 16 amino acids. V dropped 5 bases and J dropped 4; count of bases not matched to a gene: 7. Germline loops: CDR1 LNHDA, CDR2 SQIVND (reference sequence). CDR3 nucleotides: TGTGCCAGTAGTGGGGCTAGCGGGAGGGCACCAGATACGCAGTATTTT. It is translated as CASSGASGRAPDTQYF.

V and J are TRBV19 and TRBJ2-2; weak D call: TRBD2 (6 bases). The CDR3 runs 14 residues. V lost 5 bases to trimming and J lost 8 bases, with 15 bases between them. Germline V gives CDR1 LNHDA, CDR2 SQIVND (reference sequence). CDR3 nucleotide sequence: TGTGCCAGTAGTCCCCGGACGGGAGAGGGGGAGCTGTTTTTT. This gives the protein CASSPRTGEGELFF.

The chain couples TRBV5-4 to TRBJ1-2; D remains unclear. This CDR3 comprises 14 residues. Trimming removed 0 bases at V and 0 bases at J, with 6 bases between. Looked up from germline, CDR1 is SGHNT and CDR2 is YYREEE (reference sequence). The CDR3 DNA follows: TGTGCCAGCAGCTTGGGGGCAGCTAACTATGGCTACACCTTC. It is translated as CASSLGAANYGYTF.

The genes are TRBV3-1 (or the pseudogene TRBV3-2) and TRBJ1-1; tentative D call: TRBD1 (5 bases). This CDR3 spans 13 amino acids. V lost 8 bases and J lost 4, with 14 bases in between. Germline V gene lookup returns CDR1 LGHDT and CDR2 YNNKEL (reference sequence). The chain's CDR3 is CASRPGGGTEAFF. The CDR3 DNA sequence: TGTGCCAGCCGTCCTGGCGGGGGCACTGAAGCTTTCTTT.